The 25 T cell receptor beta chains below all came from one sample that was sequenced in a study of vaccination effects on CD4 cells after COVID-19. The antigens these receptors bind are not known. In the ViraFEST assay, antigen-specific CD4+ clonotypes were identified by expansion after peptide-pool stimulation. After roughly 9 days in culture, the CD4+ T cells were isolated. PCR-confirmed SARS-CoV-2 infection occurred in the person between March and December 2020. The assay was immunoSEQ multiplex PCR, and TCRdb's table has in-frame clones only and misses some. The sample has around 49,000 clones; roughly 70% are singletons. The sequences come from CD4+ T cells from PBMCs cultured with a peptide pool, collected before COVID-19 vaccination. The receptors stem from a human donor who had a prior SARS-CoV-2 infection.

The V gene is TRBV3-1 (or the pseudogene TRBV3-2), the J gene TRBJ1-5, with D unresolved. V was pared by 5 bases and J by 4 bases, with 12 bases between. The CDR3 spans 14 residues. Germline assignment: CDR1 LGHDT and CDR2 YNNKEL (reference sequence). The CDR3 sequence: CASSFRLGNQPQHF. CDR3 DNA sequence: TGTGCCAGCAGCTTTCGACTGGGAAATCAGCCCCAGCATTTT.

This clone showed up just once. The J gene is TRBJ2-7, the V gene TRBV7-8; D not resolved. Germline CDR1 is SGHVS and CDR2 is FQNEAQ. This CDR3 spans 16 amino acids. Trimming took off 3 bases at V and 0 bases at J, with 15 bases between the two ends. CDR3 sequence reads: CASSFGLRESSYEQYF. The CDR3 coding sequence is TGTGCCAGCAGCTTCGGGCTTAGAGAGAGCTCCTACGAGCAGTACTTC.

This chain links TRBV10-3 with TRBJ2-1; D is perhaps TRBD1 (6 bases). The CDR3 extends over 12 amino acids. The V gene lost 4 bases and the J gene lost 5 bases, with 6 bases spanning the gap. CDR1 ENHRY and CDR2 SYGVKD come from the germline V gene. CDR3 coding DNA: TGTGCCATCAGTGGGGACAACAATGAGCAGTTCTTC. Encoded protein: CAISGDNNEQFF.

This rearrangement joins TRBV7-2 to TRBJ2-2; a weak D match, TRBD1 (6 bases). CDR1 is SGHTA and CDR2 is FQGNSA in the germline V gene. V gave up 2 bases and J gave up 10 bases, with 17 bases separating them. The CDR3 has 15 amino acids. CDR3 residues: CASSLQGTSEEELFF. CDR3 sequence (DNA): TGTGCCAGCAGCTTACAAGGGACATCGGAGGAGGAGCTGTTTTTT.

This clone was counted only a few times. V is TRBV28 and J is TRBJ1-2; D is undetermined. Germline V gene sequence: CDR1 MDHEN, CDR2 SYDVKM. Trimming pared 8 bases from V and 5 bases from J, leaving 12 bases between. The length of the CDR3 is 12 residues. The CDR3 loop reads CASGRAEYGYTF. CDR3 in DNA: TGTGCCAGCGGGAGGGCAGAATATGGCTACACCTTC.

The V call is TRBV3-1 (or the pseudogene TRBV3-2), the J call TRBJ2-1, with no clear D. The CDR3 is 14 amino acids. The V end was cut by 4 bases, the J end by 7 bases, with 14 bases between. In germline, CDR1 is LGHDT, CDR2 YNNKEL (reference sequence). This CDR3 reads CASSPELSRNEQFF. Here the CDR3 DNA reads TGTGCCAGCAGCCCGGAGTTAAGTAGGAATGAGCAGTTCTTC.

The chain couples TRBV5-1 to TRBJ2-3, with 8 bases matching TRBD2. The junction had 4 bases not matched to a gene; V was cut back by 2 bases and J by 2 bases. Per the germline V gene, CDR1 is SGHRS and CDR2 is YFSETQ. This CDR3 spans 15 amino acids. CDR3 DNA sequence: TGCGCCAGCAGCTTTTTAGCGGGACCCACAGATACGCAGTATTTT. Protein product: CASSFLAGPTDTQYF.

The chain links TRBV28 to TRBJ2-1; 8 nucleotides align to TRBD1. The germline V gene encodes CDR1 MDHEN and CDR2 SYDVKM. The ends lost 6 bases at V and 6 bases at J; junction bases unmatched: 10. This CDR3 is 15 amino acids long. CDR3 residues: CASSSAGTGVNEQFF. CDR3 nucleotides: TGTGCCAGCAGCTCCGCCGGGACAGGTGTCAATGAGCAGTTCTTC.

V usage is TRBV7-9 and J usage is TRBJ1-5; D may be TRBD1 (5 bases). The CDR3 extends over 12 amino acids. CDR1 is SEHNR, CDR2 FQNEAQ, per germline (reference sequence). V was shortened by 5 bases and J by 6 bases, with 8 bases between the two germline ends. Here the CDR3 DNA reads TGTGCCAGCAGCCGTGACAGTCAGCCCCAGCATTTT. Translated: CASSRDSQPQHF. Filled out from reference TRBV7-9 and TRBJ1-5, the complete variable domain reads DTGVSQNPRHKITKRGQNVTFRCDPISEHNRLYWYRQTLGQGPEFLTYFQNEAQLEKSRLLSDRFSAERPKGSFSTLEIQRTEQGDSAMYLCASSRDSQPQHFGDGTRLSIL.

The chain recombines TRBV6-4 with TRBJ1-4; D not resolved. Per germline, CDR1 MRHNA and CDR2 SNTAGT. V shed 4 bases and J shed 5 bases, with 23 bases lying between them. CDR3 length: 18 amino acids. The CDR3 loop reads CASSVACFTRSGNEKLFF. The CDR3 bases are TGTGCCAGCAGTGTGGCCTGCTTTACACGCTCGGGGAATGAAAAACTGTTTTTT.

The CDR3 is CASTKSPGTGGRRNQPQHF. The CDR3 coding sequence is TGTGCCAGCACCAAGAGCCCCGGGACAGGGGGCCGCCGCAATCAGCCCCAGCATTTT. The genes are TRBV21-1 and TRBJ1-5; the table names TRBD1, a call not compared with the DNA. TRBV21-1 is a documented pseudogene. The CDR3 totals 19 residues.

The J gene is TRBJ2-5, the V gene TRBV18, with TRBD1 matching 8 bases. Germline V CDR1 and CDR2: KGHSH, LQKENI. The ends lost 4 bases at V and 4 bases at J; junction bases unmatched: 2. This CDR3 region has 13 residues. The CDR3 nucleotides read TGTGCCAGCTCACTTACAGGGGGAGAGACCCAGTACTTC. Translation: CASSLTGGETQYF.

The chain combines TRBV18 with TRBJ2-5, with TRBD2 as a possible D gene (5 bases). The V gene's germline CDR1 is KGHSH and CDR2 LQKENI. This CDR3 has 14 amino acids. V was trimmed by 3 bases and J by 1 base, leaving 9 bases between them. The DNA for the CDR3 is TGTGCCAGCTCACCCGTGGAGGTCCAAGAGACCCAGTACTTC. Translated, it gives CASSPVEVQETQYF.

V is TRBV2 and J is TRBJ2-5; TRBD1 might be the D (7 bases). The CDR3 spans 12 residues. Germline V gene data show CDR1 as SNHLY and CDR2 as FYNNEI. V was clipped by 5 bases and J by 4 bases, with 8 bases between them. CDR3 in amino acids: CASSQGGETQYF. The CDR3 DNA reads as TGTGCCAGCAGTCAGGGGGGAGAGACCCAGTACTTC.

The chain links TRBV9 to TRBJ2-1; D might be TRBD1 or TRBD2, each matching 5 bases. The V and J ends lost 0 bases and 5 bases respectively, with 18 bases between them. The CDR3 spans 17 residues. CDR1 and CDR2 from the germline V gene are SGDLS and YYNGEE. The CDR3 bases are TGTGCCAGCAGCGTAGAGCTCGGGACGCGCCGTAACAATGAGCAGTTCTTC. Its protein product is CASSVELGTRRNNEQFF.

The chain carries TRBV9 and TRBJ2-3, with 12 bases matching TRBD2. This CDR3 is built from 17 residues. CDR1 and CDR2 (germline): SGDLS, YYNGEE. V lost 6 bases, J lost 12 bases, and 20 bases stayed unmatched. Written as DNA, the CDR3 is TGTGCCAGCACCCCCACCGGGACTAGCGGGCCGGGATTGAGTCAGTATTTT. Translation: CASTPTGTSGPGLSQYF.

J is TRBJ2-3 and V is TRBV5-4; D not resolved. V was clipped by 0 bases and J by 3 bases, with 5 bases between them. CDR3 length: 13 amino acids. From germline, CDR1 is SGHNT and CDR2 YYREEE (reference sequence). The CDR3 reads CASSLEGTDTQYF. The CDR3 DNA is TGTGCCAGCAGCTTGGAGGGAACAGATACGCAGTATTTT.

The CDR3: CASSLASKGNYGYTF. The CDR3 nucleotides are TGTGCCAGCAGCTTGGCCTCGAAGGGTAACTATGGCTACACCTTC. The genes are TRBV5-4 and TRBJ1-2; no definite D call. Germline V CDR1 and CDR2: SGHNT, YYREEE (reference sequence). The CDR3 length is 15 residues. The germline V and J ends were trimmed by 0 bases and 1 base, with 10 bases remaining between them.

The chain uses TRBV5-4 and TRBJ2-7; 14 bases line up with TRBD2. The V gene end was trimmed by 0 bases and the J gene end by 7 bases; junction bases not matched to a gene: 6. From germline, CDR1 is SGHNT and CDR2 YYREEE (reference sequence). CDR3 size: 16 residues. The CDR3 loop is CASSLGLAGGPGEQYF. The CDR3 DNA reads as TGTGCCAGCAGCTTGGGACTAGCGGGGGGGCCGGGGGAGCAGTACTTC.

This chain joins TRBV7-9 and TRBJ2-7; TRBD2 matches 12 bases. V trimming: 5 bases; J trimming: 0 bases; junction bases outside the gene matches: 5. The CDR3 sequence is 16 residues long. Germline V gene data show CDR1 as SEHNR and CDR2 as FQNEAQ (reference sequence). The CDR3 loop is CASSEPTSGGSYEQYF. In DNA form, the CDR3 reads TGTGCCAGCAGCGAGCCGACTAGCGGGGGCTCCTACGAGCAGTACTTC.

This chain joins TRBV27 and TRBJ2-1; D perhaps matches TRBD2 (6 bases). The CDR3 consists of 12 residues. Germline CDR1 and CDR2: MNHEY and SMNVEV (reference sequence). The V and J ends lost 4 bases and 8 bases respectively, with 9 bases between them. The CDR3 DNA reads as TGTGCCAGCAGTTATGGGGGGTATGAGCAGTTCTTC. Its translation is CASSYGGYEQFF.

The V gene is TRBV11-2, the J gene TRBJ2-4, with D perhaps matching TRBD2 (5 bases). V was clipped by 5 bases and J by 3 bases, with 20 bases between them. CDR1 SGHAT and CDR2 FQNNGV come from the germline V gene. The CDR3 has 17 residues. The CDR3 coding sequence is TGTGCCAGCAGCGCGACCCCTTGGGCGGGTGACAAAAACATTCAGTACTTC. Amino acids: CASSATPWAGDKNIQYF.

The J gene is TRBJ2-1, the V gene TRBV5-1, with 8 bases fitting TRBD2. Trimming removed 4 bases from V and 0 bases from J; junction bases left unmatched: 6. The CDR3 is 16 residues long. Looked up from germline, CDR1 is SGHRS and CDR2 is YFSETQ. The CDR3 coding sequence is TGCGCCAGCAGCCTACGGGGGGGGAGCTCCTACAATGAGCAGTTCTTC. Translation gives CASSLRGGSSYNEQFF.

The chain carries TRBV9 and TRBJ1-6; the match to TRBD1 covers 7 bases. CDR3 length: 15 amino acids. Germline CDR1 SGDLS, CDR2 YYNGEE. The J segment lost 3 bases and the V segment lost 3 bases, leaving 3 bases of the junction unmatched. As DNA, the CDR3 is TGTGCCAGCAGCGACGGGACAGTCTATAATTCACCCCTCCACTTT. Translated, it gives CASSDGTVYNSPLHF.

The chain uses TRBV2 and TRBJ2-7, with D perhaps TRBD2 (6 bases). The germline gives CDR1 SNHLY, CDR2 FYNNEI. There are 14 residues in the CDR3. V shed 2 bases and J shed 2 bases, with 10 bases lying between them. CDR3 nucleotides: TGTGCCAGCAGTGAACACGGGGGAACCTACGAGCAGTACTTC. Translating it yields CASSEHGGTYEQYF.